The rows below give T cell receptor beta chains drawn from one sample of a study of blood T cell repertoires in COVID-19. Generated by immunoSEQ multiplex PCR, the TCRdb table keeps only in-frame clones and is missing some. Among around 110,000 clones, 75% to 90% were seen once, and the ten largest hold over 2%. The sample consisted of peripheral blood. Receptors were obtained from a young man with acute or convalescent COVID-19. The CDR3 runs from the conserved cysteine through the conserved F or W. Each record gives: V gene, CDR3 length, CDR3 protein.

TRBV4-1 15 CASSQASREYNEQFF
TRBV6-6 14 CASSHRDNSYEQYF
TRBV6-5 15 CASSYSIRAGEKLFF
TRBV2 13 CAKQGLGTGELFF
TRBV7-9 15 CASSLAGAGANVLTF
TRBV30 13 CAYGGVNYNEQFF
TRBV4-1 14 CASSQDRDTGSYTF
TRBV3-1/TRBV3-2 14 CASSQERPAYEQYF
TRBV7-8 16 CASSRGLAGTPYEQYF
TRBV4-1 17 CASSQAVRDTYTGELFF
TRBV19 16 CASTPRGGRGNQPQHF
TRBV5-1 15 CASSLVSGPQETQYF
TRBV5-4 12 CASSYTYNEQFF
TRBV30 13 CAWSGGPGEKLFF
TRBV18 17 CASSPVPTGTGSGELFF
TRBV5-1 16 CASSFNRLAGNNEQFF
TRBV7-2 15 CASSSSGRSTDTQYF
TRBV3-1/TRBV3-2 14 CASSVQGLNYGYTF
TRBV6-1 16 CASSEGHGREGYGYTF
TRBV6-6 14 CASSRGQTNTEAFF
TRBV12-3/TRBV12-4 12 CASSPVAGEQFF
TRBV9 17 CASSPRTSGGAGDTQYF
TRBV29-1 13 CSVSTGAGEKLFF
TRBV19 15 CASRDPGRGHEKLFF
TRBV23-1 16 CASSLQTGRYNQPQHF
TRBV19 14 CASSNQGARYEQFF
TRBV5-1 13 CASRGTVNTEAFF
TRBV7-8 16 CASSLAEGWSNQPQHF
TRBV25-1 15 CASSPRDRGVYEQYF
TRBV6-5 15 CASSYGTEFNQPQHF
TRBV7-9 14 CASSANTGGRKVFF
TRBV19 16 CASSILGTGGNYGYTF
TRBV6-5 14 CASSYSNSGQPQHF
TRBV9 15 CASSVSAGGSFEQFF